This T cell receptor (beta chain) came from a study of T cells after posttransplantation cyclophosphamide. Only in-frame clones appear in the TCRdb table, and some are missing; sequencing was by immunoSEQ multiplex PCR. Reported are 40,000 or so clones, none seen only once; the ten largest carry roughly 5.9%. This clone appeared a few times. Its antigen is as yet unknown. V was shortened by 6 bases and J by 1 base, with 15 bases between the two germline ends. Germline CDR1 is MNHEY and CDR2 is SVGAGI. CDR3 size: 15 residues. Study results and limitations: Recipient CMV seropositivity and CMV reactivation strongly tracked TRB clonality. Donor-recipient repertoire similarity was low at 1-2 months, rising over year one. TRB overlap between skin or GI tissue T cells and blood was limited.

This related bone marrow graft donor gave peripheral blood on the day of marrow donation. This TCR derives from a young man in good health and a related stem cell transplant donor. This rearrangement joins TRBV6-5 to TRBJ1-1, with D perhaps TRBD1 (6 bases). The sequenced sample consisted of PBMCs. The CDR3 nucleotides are TGTGCCAGCAGAAACAGGGTGGCTCCGAACACTGAAGCTTTCTTT. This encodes CASRNRVAPNTEAFF.